A single sample gave rise to the 4 T cell receptor beta chains below, sequenced in a study of cytomegalovirus exposure and HLA in healthy donors. The PCR had 60 Vbeta and 13 Jbeta primers. The repertoire was sequenced with immunoSEQ multiplex PCR; TCRdb's copy has only in-frame clones and lacks some. The sample has tens of thousands of clones; around 80% are singletons. The sample consisted of PBMCs. Receptors were obtained from a woman in her forties or fifties in good health and CMV-seropositive.

The chain combines TRBV25-1 with TRBJ2-1, with 9 nucleotides matching TRBD2. The CDR3 runs 17 residues. The germline CDR1 and CDR2 sequences are MGHDK and SYGVNS. Trimming cost V 5 bases and J 7 bases; bases outside gene matches: 15. Written as DNA, the CDR3 is TGTGCCAGCAGTCCCCCGACGGAGCGGGAGGTTGTAAATGAGCAGTTCTTC. Amino acids: CASSPPTEREVVNEQFF. The full variable domain, its missing parts supplied by reference TRBV25-1 and TRBJ2-1, is EADIYQTPRYLVIGTGKKITLECSQTMGHDKMYWYQQDPGMELHLIHYSYGVNSTEKGDLSSESTVSRIRTEHFPLTLESARPSHTSQYLCASSPPTEREVVNEQFFGPGTRLTVL.

This clone was recorded once. The rearrangement uses TRBV5-5 and TRBJ1-5; a possible D gene is TRBD1 (5 bases). This CDR3 is 17 amino acids long. V was cut by 1 base and J by 0 bases, with 14 bases left in between. Germline V CDR1 and CDR2: SGHKS, YYEKEE (reference sequence). In DNA, the CDR3 is TGTGCCAGCAGCTTGTATTGGGGGGGGTATAGCAATCAGCCCCAGCATTTT. Its protein product is CASSLYWGGYSNQPQHF.

This chain connects TRBV9 to TRBJ2-2; tentative D call: TRBD1 (6 bases). The CDR3 consists of 16 residues. Germline loops: CDR1 SGDLS, CDR2 YYNGEE. The V end lost 0 bases, the J end lost 4 bases, and 13 bases lay between the germline ends. The CDR3 loop is CASSVGGPGVTGELFF. CDR3 coding DNA: TGTGCCAGCAGCGTAGGTGGGCCAGGGGTCACCGGGGAGCTGTTTTTT.

The chain joins TRBV11-2 to TRBJ2-1; D remains ambiguous. Germline V CDR1 and CDR2: SGHAT, FQNNGV. The CDR3 length is 12 residues. Trimming left V 3 bases short and J 6 bases short, with 6 bases between. The CDR3 here is CASSFIVNEQFF. CDR3 nucleotides: TGTGCCAGCAGCTTCATAGTCAATGAGCAGTTCTTC.